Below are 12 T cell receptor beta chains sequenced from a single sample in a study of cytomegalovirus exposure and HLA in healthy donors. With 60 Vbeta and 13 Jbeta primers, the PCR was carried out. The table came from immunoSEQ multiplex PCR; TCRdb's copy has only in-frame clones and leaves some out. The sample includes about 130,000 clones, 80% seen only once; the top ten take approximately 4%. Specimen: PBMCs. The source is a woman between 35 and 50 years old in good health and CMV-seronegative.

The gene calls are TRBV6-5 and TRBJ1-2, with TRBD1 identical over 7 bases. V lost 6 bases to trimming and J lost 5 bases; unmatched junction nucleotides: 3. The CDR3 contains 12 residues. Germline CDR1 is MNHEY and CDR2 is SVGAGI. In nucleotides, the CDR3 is TGTGCCAGCAGGGGGACAGTTTATGGCTACACCTTC. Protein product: CASRGTVYGYTF.

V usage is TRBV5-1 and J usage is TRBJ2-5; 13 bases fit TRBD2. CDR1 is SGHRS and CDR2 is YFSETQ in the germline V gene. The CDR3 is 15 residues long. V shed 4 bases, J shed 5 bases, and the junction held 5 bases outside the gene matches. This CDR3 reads CASSPGTSGTETQYF. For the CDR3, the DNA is TGCGCCAGCAGCCCCGGGACTAGCGGGACGGAGACCCAGTACTTC.

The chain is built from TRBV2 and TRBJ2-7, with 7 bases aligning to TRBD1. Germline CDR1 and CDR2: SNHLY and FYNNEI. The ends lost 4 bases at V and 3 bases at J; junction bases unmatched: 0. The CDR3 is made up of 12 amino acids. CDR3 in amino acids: CASSGDSYEQYF. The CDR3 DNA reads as TGTGCCAGCAGTGGGGACAGCTACGAGCAGTACTTC.

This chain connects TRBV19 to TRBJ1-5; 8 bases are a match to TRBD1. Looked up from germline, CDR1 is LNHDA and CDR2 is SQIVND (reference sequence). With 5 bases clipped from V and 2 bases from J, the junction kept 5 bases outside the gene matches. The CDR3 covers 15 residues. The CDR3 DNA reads TGTGCCAGTAGTGTACAGGGGGATGGCAATCAGCCCCAGCATTTT. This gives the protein CASSVQGDGNQPQHF.

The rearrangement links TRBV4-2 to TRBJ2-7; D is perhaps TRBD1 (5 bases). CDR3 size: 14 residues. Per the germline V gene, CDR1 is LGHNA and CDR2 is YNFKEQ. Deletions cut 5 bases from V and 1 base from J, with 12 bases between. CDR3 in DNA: TGTGCCAGCAGCTTCAGCAGGGATTCCTACGAGCAGTACTTC. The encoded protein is CASSFSRDSYEQYF.

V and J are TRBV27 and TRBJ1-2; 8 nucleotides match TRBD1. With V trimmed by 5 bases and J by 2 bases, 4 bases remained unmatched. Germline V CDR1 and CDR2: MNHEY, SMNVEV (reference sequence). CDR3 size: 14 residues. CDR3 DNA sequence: TGTGCCAGCAGTCAGGACAGGGTAAACTATGGCTACACCTTC. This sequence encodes CASSQDRVNYGYTF.

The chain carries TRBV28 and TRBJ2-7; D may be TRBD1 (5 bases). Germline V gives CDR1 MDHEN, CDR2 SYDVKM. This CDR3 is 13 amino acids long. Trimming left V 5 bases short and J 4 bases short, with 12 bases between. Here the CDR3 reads CASSPQGRYEQYF. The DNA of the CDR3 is TGTGCCAGCAGTCCGCAGGGTCGGTACGAGCAGTACTTC. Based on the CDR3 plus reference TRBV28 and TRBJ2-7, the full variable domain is DVKVTQSSRYLVKRTGEKVFLECVQDMDHENMFWYRQDPGLGLRLIYFSYDVKMKEKGDIPEGYSVSREKKERFSLILESASTNQTSMYLCASSPQGRYEQYFGPGTRLTVT.

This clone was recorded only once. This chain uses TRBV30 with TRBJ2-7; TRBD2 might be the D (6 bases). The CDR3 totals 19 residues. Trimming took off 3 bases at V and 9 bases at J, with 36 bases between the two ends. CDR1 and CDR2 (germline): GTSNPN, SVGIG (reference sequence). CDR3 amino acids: CAWREGVSLHLASQEGQYF. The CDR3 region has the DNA TGTGCCTGGAGGGAGGGAGTCTCCCTCCATTTGGCCAGTCAAGAGGGGCAGTACTTC.

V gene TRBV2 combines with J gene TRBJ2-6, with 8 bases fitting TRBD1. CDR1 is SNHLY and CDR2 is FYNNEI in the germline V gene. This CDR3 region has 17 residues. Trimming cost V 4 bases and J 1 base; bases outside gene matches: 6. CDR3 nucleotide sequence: TGTGCCAGCAGTGTACCAGGGGGCTTGTCTGGGGCCAACGTCCTGACTTTC. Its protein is CASSVPGGLSGANVLTF.

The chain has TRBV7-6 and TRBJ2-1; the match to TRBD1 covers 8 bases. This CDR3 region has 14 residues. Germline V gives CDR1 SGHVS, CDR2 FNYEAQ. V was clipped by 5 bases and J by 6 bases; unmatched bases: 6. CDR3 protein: CASSVGQGGNEQFF. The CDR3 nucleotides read TGTGCCAGCAGCGTCGGACAGGGTGGCAATGAGCAGTTCTTC.

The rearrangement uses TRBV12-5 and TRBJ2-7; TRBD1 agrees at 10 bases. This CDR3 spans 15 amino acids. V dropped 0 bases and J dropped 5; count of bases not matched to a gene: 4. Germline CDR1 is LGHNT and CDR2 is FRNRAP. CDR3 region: CASGLVATGGHEQYF. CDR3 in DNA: TGTGCTAGTGGTTTGGTCGCGACAGGGGGCCACGAGCAGTACTTC.

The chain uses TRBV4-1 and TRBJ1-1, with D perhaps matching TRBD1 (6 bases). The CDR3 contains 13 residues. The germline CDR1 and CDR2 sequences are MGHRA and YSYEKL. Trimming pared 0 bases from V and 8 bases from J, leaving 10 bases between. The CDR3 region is CASSQEQGQEAFF. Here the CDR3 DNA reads TGCGCCAGCAGCCAAGAGCAGGGACAAGAAGCTTTCTTT.